These 25 T cell receptor beta chains came from one sample sequenced in a study of T cell repertoires in cytomegalovirus infection. These receptors lack a known antigen. One entry per CDR3 protein, called by TCRdb with MiXCR from the reads. Altogether hundreds of thousands of distinct CDR3 sequences are present, 30% to 40% being singletons, with the ten largest covering roughly 13%. The sample was cultured CD8+ T cells from PBMCs, taken from culture after CMV antigen stimulation. Receptor source: a human donor in good health (CMV status not recorded). Some clones in this sample may be carry-over from other donors' samples.

This clonotype was detected a few times. This chain connects TRBV4-2 to TRBJ1-1; tentatively, D is TRBD1 (6 bases). The CDR3 is 14 residues long. CDR1 is LGHNA, CDR2 YNFKEQ, per germline. The V gene lost 0 bases and the J gene lost 6 bases, with 11 bases spanning the gap. CDR3 region: CASSQDPGEPEAFF. Here the CDR3 DNA reads TGTGCCAGCAGCCAAGATCCAGGGGAACCTGAAGCTTTCTTT.

This clonotype was picked up a small number of times. The gene calls are TRBV7-2 and TRBJ1-5; D gene ambiguous. The CDR3 extends over 15 amino acids. Deletions cut 1 base from V and 5 bases from J, with 12 bases between. In germline, CDR1 is SGHTA, CDR2 FQGNSA. The chain's CDR3 is CASSLVPGRDQPQHF. In DNA form, the CDR3 reads TGTGCCAGCAGCTTAGTTCCAGGCCGAGATCAGCCCCAGCATTTT.

The CDR3 loop is CASSQVFGGVNTGELFF. For the CDR3, the DNA is TGTGCCAGCAGCCAAGTTTTCGGGGGCGTTAACACCGGGGAGCTGTTTTTT. V gene TRBV3-1 combines with J gene TRBJ2-2; either TRBD1 or TRBD2 may fit D (6 bases each). This CDR3 has 17 amino acids. Germline CDR1 and CDR2: LGHDT and YNNKEL (reference sequence). V shed 1 base and J shed 2 bases, with 14 bases lying between them.

This clonotype was seen a few times. The chain joins TRBV6-1 to TRBJ1-2; D remains ambiguous. Germline values: CDR1 MNHNS, CDR2 SASEGT. The germline V and J ends were trimmed by 5 bases and 2 bases, with 12 bases remaining between them. The CDR3 runs to 14 residues. The CDR3 DNA follows: TGTGCCAGCAGTCCCACAGCTCGAAACTATGGCTACACCTTC. Amino acids: CASSPTARNYGYTF.

This chain uses TRBV7-6 with TRBJ1-2; TRBD1 agrees at 7 bases. The junction had 9 bases not matched to a gene; V was cut back by 5 bases and J by 6 bases. The CDR3 runs to 14 residues. The germline CDR1 and CDR2 sequences are SGHVS and FNYEAQ. CDR3 protein: CASSRMDRTHGYTF. The CDR3 DNA is TGTGCCAGCAGCCGTATGGACAGGACGCATGGCTACACCTTC.

The chain recombines TRBV27 with TRBJ1-2; weak D call: TRBD1 (6 bases). The CDR3 runs 14 residues. Trimming shortened V by 2 bases and J by 5 bases, and 12 bases separated the two germline ends. Germline V gene lookup returns CDR1 MNHEY and CDR2 SMNVEV (reference sequence). CDR3 protein: CASSLRGTLYGYTF. The CDR3 nucleotides read TGTGCCAGCAGTTTACGTGGGACACTGTATGGCTACACCTTC.

This clonotype has ten or more counts. The rearrangement uses TRBV7-2 and TRBJ1-3; D is possibly TRBD1 (5 bases). The germline CDR1 and CDR2 sequences are SGHTA and FQGNSA. V lost 4 bases and J lost 1, with 20 bases in between. This CDR3 spans 18 amino acids. The chain's CDR3 is CASSSDWGGISSGNTIYF. The CDR3 coding sequence is TGTGCCAGCAGCTCCGACTGGGGGGGTATTTCGTCTGGAAACACCATATATTTT.

This clonotype was observed a few times. The chain joins TRBV19 to TRBJ2-1; D unresolved. Germline lookup yields CDR1 LNHDA and CDR2 SQIVND (reference sequence). The CDR3 consists of 13 residues. Trimming stripped 3 bases from V and 8 bases from J, with 11 bases between. The CDR3 DNA follows: TGTGCCAGTAGTATCCTACCTGGGGATGAGCAGTTCTTC. Translating gives CASSILPGDEQFF.

The rearrangement joins TRBV7-3 to TRBJ2-5; D gene ambiguous. Between the trimmed V and J ends, which lost 0 bases and 2 bases, there was a span of 7 bases. Looked up from germline, CDR1 is SGHTA and CDR2 is FQGTGA. The CDR3 has 14 residues. CDR3 amino acids: CASSLTSQQETQYF. The CDR3 region has the DNA TGTGCCAGCAGCTTAACCAGTCAACAAGAGACCCAGTACTTC. Full variable domain (rest looked up from reference TRBV7-3 and TRBJ2-5): GAGVSQTPSNKVTEKGKYVELRCDPISGHTALYWYRQSLGQGPEFLIYFQGTGAADDSGLPNDRFFAVRPEGSVSTLKIQRTERGDSAVYLCASSLTSQQETQYFGPGTRLLVL.

The rearrangement links TRBV27 to TRBJ1-6, with TRBD1 matching over 7 bases. The CDR3 is made up of 15 amino acids. The junction had 4 bases not matched to a gene; V was cut back by 4 bases and J by 4 bases. Germline loops: CDR1 MNHEY, CDR2 SMNVEV (reference sequence). The CDR3 nucleotides read TGTGCCAGCAGTTCGGGACAGCCTTATAATTCACCCCTCCACTTT. As protein: CASSSGQPYNSPLHF.

This clonotype showed up just a few times. V gene TRBV11-3 combines with J gene TRBJ2-2, with D perhaps TRBD2 (5 bases). The CDR3 runs 15 residues. V gave up 5 bases and J gave up 0 bases, with 10 bases separating them. CDR1 is SGHNT, CDR2 YENEEA, per germline. CDR3 amino acids: CASSAQRANTGELFF. CDR3 sequence (DNA): TGTGCCAGCAGCGCCCAGAGGGCGAACACCGGGGAGCTGTTTTTT.

The chain is built from TRBV15 and TRBJ1-3; D not resolved. The ends were cut back, 3 bases at V and 2 bases at J, with 11 bases in the middle. The CDR3 consists of 15 residues. Germline CDR1 LNHNV, CDR2 YYDKDF (reference sequence). The CDR3 sequence is CATSRRAGAGNTIYF. CDR3 sequence (DNA): TGTGCCACCAGCAGGAGGGCAGGAGCTGGAAACACCATATATTTT.

The sample holds a few counts of this clonotype. The chain is built from TRBV6-6 and TRBJ1-1, with D perhaps TRBD1 (6 bases). Looked up from germline, CDR1 is MNHNY and CDR2 is SVGAGI (reference sequence). The V gene lost 7 bases and the J gene lost 4 bases, with 22 bases spanning the gap. The CDR3 has 16 residues. The CDR3 protein is CASKQIGPTGATEAFF. DNA of the CDR3: TGTGCCAGCAAACAAATCGGGCCCACGGGGGCCACTGAAGCTTTCTTT.

In its sample, this clonotype was seen many times. J is TRBJ2-7 and V is TRBV5-1; D may match TRBD1 or TRBD2 (5 bases each). V gave up 6 bases and J gave up 3 bases, with 16 bases separating them. Germline V gene data show CDR1 as SGHRS and CDR2 as YFSETQ. The CDR3 is 14 residues long. The CDR3 coding sequence is TGCGCCAGCAATAGGGACCCTGTGGTCTACGAGCAGTACTTC. Translation: CASNRDPVVYEQYF. The complete variable domain, with remaining parts taken from reference TRBV5-1 and TRBJ2-7, reads KAGVTQTPRYLIKTRGQQVTLSCSPISGHRSVSWYQQTPGQGLQFLFEYFSETQRNKGNFPGRFSGRQFSNSRSEMNVSTLELGDSALYLCASNRDPVVYEQYFGPGTRLTVT.

This clonotype was observed a few times. The chain uses TRBV28 and TRBJ1-1; D is perhaps TRBD1 (5 bases). V was clipped by 2 bases and J by 5 bases, with 15 bases between them. The CDR3 is 15 amino acids. Germline V lookup: CDR1 MDHEN, CDR2 SYDVKM. This CDR3 is CASSLIRGRETEAFF. The DNA of the CDR3 is TGTGCCAGCAGTTTAATTCGAGGCAGGGAAACTGAAGCTTTCTTT.

V usage is TRBV19 and J usage is TRBJ1-1; weak D call: TRBD1 (5 bases). CDR3 length: 15 amino acids. V dropped 2 bases and J dropped 4 bases, with 14 bases sitting between them. The germline V gene encodes CDR1 LNHDA and CDR2 SQIVND (reference sequence). Written as DNA, the CDR3 is TGTGCCAGTAGTATAATCCGGGACCGGAGCACTGAAGCTTTCTTT. This gives the protein CASSIIRDRSTEAFF.

The chain recombines TRBV2 with TRBJ1-1, with TRBD1 matching 8 bases. Trimming at V came to 7 bases and at J to 4 bases, leaving 14 bases not matched to a gene. This CDR3 is built from 16 residues. The germline gives CDR1 SNHLY, CDR2 FYNNEI. The CDR3 is CASKQHTQGVTTEAFF. The CDR3 DNA follows: TGTGCCAGCAAACAACACACACAGGGGGTAACCACTGAAGCTTTCTTT.

The chain is built from TRBV28 and TRBJ1-4; D perhaps matches TRBD1 (6 bases). Germline V gives CDR1 MDHEN, CDR2 SYDVKM. This CDR3 spans 13 amino acids. The ends were cut back, 3 bases at V and 8 bases at J, with 10 bases in the middle. DNA for the CDR3: TGTGCCAGCAGTTTGTACAGGGAGGAAAAACTGTTTTTT. Translation: CASSLYREEKLFF. Full variable domain (rest looked up from reference TRBV28 and TRBJ1-4): DVKVTQSSRYLVKRTGEKVFLECVQDMDHENMFWYRQDPGLGLRLIYFSYDVKMKEKGDIPEGYSVSREKKERFSLILESASTNQTSMYLCASSLYREEKLFFGSGTQLSVL.

A remark on this clonotype: Being one base from a much bigger clone, this may be a read error. CDR3 DNA: TGTGTCAGCGGTCTCTATAGCAATCAGCCCCAGCATTTT. Protein product: CVSGLYSNQPQHF. This rearrangement joins TRBV7-2 to TRBJ1-5, with D unclear. This CDR3 comprises 13 residues. The germline V gene has CDR1 SGHTA and CDR2 FQGNSA.

The J gene is TRBJ1-1, the V gene TRBV19, with 10 positions matching TRBD1. CDR1 is LNHDA, CDR2 SQIVND, per germline (reference sequence). The CDR3 runs to 14 residues. V trimming: 3 bases; J trimming: 4 bases; junction bases outside the gene matches: 2. The CDR3 reads CASSMTGGITEAFF. The CDR3 DNA reads as TGTGCCAGTAGTATGACAGGGGGCATCACTGAAGCTTTCTTT.

Worth noting for this clonotype: Being one base from a much bigger clone, this may be a read error. The V and J genes are TRBV7-8 and TRBJ1-1; possibly TRBD1 for D (6 bases). V lost 6 bases to trimming and J lost 7 bases, with 18 bases between them. In germline, CDR1 is SGHVS, CDR2 FQNEAQ. This CDR3 is built from 14 residues. The CDR3 DNA reads as TGTGCCAGCAGGCAGAGTCCAGGGGTTCGTGAAGCTTTCTTT. Translation: CASRQSPGVREAFF.

This clonotype turned up a few times. V is TRBV4-3 and J is TRBJ2-2; D tentatively fits TRBD1 or TRBD2 (5 bases each). V lost 5 bases and J lost 7, with 14 bases in between. There are 14 residues in the CDR3. Germline V gene lookup returns CDR1 LGHNA and CDR2 YSLEER. This CDR3 reads CASSAMSGSGELFF. The CDR3, as DNA: TGCGCCAGCAGCGCAATGTCAGGGAGCGGGGAGCTGTTTTTT.

DNA for the CDR3: TGTGCCAGCAGCCGGGACAGGGGGCATAATCAGCCCCAGCATTTT. This encodes CASSRDRGHNQPQHF. This chain joins TRBV27 and TRBJ1-5, with 12 bases matching TRBD1. CDR1 is MNHEY, CDR2 SMNVEV, per germline (reference sequence). Trimming took 6 bases from V and 4 from J; bases not matched to a gene: 4. CDR3 size: 15 residues.

The CDR3 nucleotides are TGTGCCAGTACGATGGGACAGGAGTACACCGGGGAGCTGTTTTTT. It translates to CASTMGQEYTGELFF. This sequence joins TRBV19 and TRBJ2-2, with TRBD1 identical over 8 bases. V dropped 7 bases and J dropped 3; count of bases not matched to a gene: 7. The germline CDR1 and CDR2 sequences are LNHDA and SQIVND (reference sequence). The CDR3 is 15 residues long. The variable domain in full, completed from reference TRBV19 and TRBJ2-2, reads DGGITQSPKYLFRKEGQNVTLSCEQNLNHDAMYWYRQDPGQGLRLIYYSQIVNDFQKGDIAEGYSVSREKKESFPLTVTSAQKNPTAFYLCASTMGQEYTGELFFGEGSRLTVL.

The chain carries TRBV2 and TRBJ1-1; the D gene is possibly TRBD1 (5 bases). V lost 8 bases and J lost 7, with 17 bases in between. This CDR3 has 13 amino acids. Germline V CDR1 and CDR2: SNHLY, FYNNEI. CDR3 DNA sequence: TGTGCCAGCCATCCGACAGCGGCCGGTGAAGCTTTCTTT. As protein: CASHPTAAGEAFF.